Sequencing of this TCR beta chain was carried out in a study of radiotherapy plus CTLA-4 blockade in lung cancer. V gave up 4 bases and J gave up 6 bases, with 16 bases separating them. Germline CDR1 and CDR2: LNHDA and SQIVND (reference sequence). CDR3 length: 14 residues. The repertoire was sequenced with immunoSEQ multiplex PCR; TCRdb's copy has only in-frame clones and lacks some. The sample lists 23,000 or so clones; approximately 73% were seen once. The material was peripheral blood, obtained from a patient treated with radiotherapy plus ipilimumab. The TCR sequence derives from a human donor with non-small cell lung cancer who had stable disease on radiotherapy plus ipilimumab. The chain combines TRBV19 with TRBJ2-7; D is undetermined. The CDR3 sequence is CASSTVQRAREQYF. CDR3 sequence (DNA): TGTGCCAGTAGTACGGTCCAACGGGCGCGCGAGCAGTACTTC.